This entry features one T cell receptor beta chain sequence. The data originate from a study of blood T cell repertoires in COVID-19. Germline CDR1 reads MGHDK; CDR2 reads SYGVNS. The V gene lost 5 bases and the J gene lost 4 bases, with 8 bases spanning the gap. The CDR3 runs to 13 residues. As originally analysed: Reference gene primer amplification gave estimated nucleated cell counts. The method was immunoSEQ multiplex PCR; TCRdb's version includes in-frame clones alone and lacks a portion of them. The DNA was the basis for D and trimming; V, J and clone size are from that table. The top ten clones hold around 1.9% of a sample with over 250,000 clones, about 90% of them seen once. Two consecutive negative NP/OP PCR tests, clearance, or resolved symptoms defined Cohort 3 recovery.

V usage is TRBV25-1 and J usage is TRBJ1-4; D ambiguous. What was sequenced was PBMCs or T cells enriched from blood (not recorded which). This TCR was sampled from a woman aged 55-69 years who had recovered from COVID-19. The CDR3 DNA reads as TGTGCCAGCAGTATACGACATAATGAAAAACTGTTTTTT. Translated, it gives CASSIRHNEKLFF.